These 2 T cell receptor beta chains originate from one sample sequenced in a study of radiation and T cells in renal cell carcinoma. The time point is: blood 4 weeks post-SBRT, at nephrectomy. Described treatment: 15 Gy SBRT to primary tumor, nephrectomy 4 weeks later. Using immunoSEQ multiplex PCR, the repertoire was profiled, and TCRdb retains in-frame clones only, with some absent. The sample has about 170,000 clones; about 88% are singletons. The material was blood, obtained from a patient whose treatment included radiotherapy and nephrectomy. These receptors came from a woman in her fifties or sixties with renal cell carcinoma.

The chain recombines TRBV11-3 with TRBJ1-1; TRBD1 is a possible D gene (5 bases). The CDR3 loop spans 13 amino acids. Germline CDR1 SGHNT, CDR2 YENEEA. The germline V and J ends were trimmed by 4 bases and 5 bases, with 11 bases remaining between them. The CDR3 sequence is CASSSQGWTEAFF. CDR3 sequence (DNA): TGTGCCAGCAGCTCCCAGGGATGGACTGAAGCTTTCTTT.

This rearrangement joins TRBV13 to TRBJ2-1; 14 bases line up with TRBD2. Losses at the gene ends were 2 bases for V and 2 bases for J; bases not matched to a gene: 5. The V gene's germline CDR1 is PRHDT and CDR2 FYEKMQ (reference sequence). CDR3 length: 18 residues. In DNA form, the CDR3 reads TGTGCCAGCAGCTTACGACTAGCGGGGGGGAAGACCTACAATGAGCAGTTCTTC. Amino acids: CASSLRLAGGKTYNEQFF.